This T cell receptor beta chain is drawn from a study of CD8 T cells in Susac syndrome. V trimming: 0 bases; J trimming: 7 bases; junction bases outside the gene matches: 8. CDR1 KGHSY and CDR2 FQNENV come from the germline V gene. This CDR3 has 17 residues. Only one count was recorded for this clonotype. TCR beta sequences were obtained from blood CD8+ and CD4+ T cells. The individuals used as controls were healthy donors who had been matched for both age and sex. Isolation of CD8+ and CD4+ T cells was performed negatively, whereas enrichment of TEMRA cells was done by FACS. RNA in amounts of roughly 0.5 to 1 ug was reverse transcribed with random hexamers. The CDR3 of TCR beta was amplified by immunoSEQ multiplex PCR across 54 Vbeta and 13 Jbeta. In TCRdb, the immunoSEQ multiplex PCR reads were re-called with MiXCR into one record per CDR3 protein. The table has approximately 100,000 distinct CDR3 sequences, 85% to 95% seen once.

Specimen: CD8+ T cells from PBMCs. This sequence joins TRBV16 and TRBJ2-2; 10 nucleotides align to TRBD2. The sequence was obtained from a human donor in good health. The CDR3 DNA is TGTGCCAGCAGCCAATCGTCCAGCGGGAGGGCCGTCGGGGAGCTGTTTTTT. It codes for CASSQSSSGRAVGELFF. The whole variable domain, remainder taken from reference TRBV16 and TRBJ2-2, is GEEVAQTPKHLVRGEGQKAKLYCAPIKGHSYVFWYQQVLKNEFKFLISFQNENVFDETGMPKERFSAKCLPNSPCSLEIQATKLEDSAVYFCASSQSSSGRAVGELFFGEGSRLTVL.